A selection of T cell receptor beta chains follows, all from one sample in a study of T cells in Graves' hyperthyroidism and ophthalmopathy. From the multiplex PCR reads, TCRdb called clonotypes with MiXCR, one entry per CDR3 protein. The sample contains about half a million distinct CDR3 sequences, roughly 16% of which appear only once. Sequencing was carried out using blood. The receptors stem from a woman aged 25 to 39 with Graves' ophthalmopathy. CDR3s include the opening cysteine and the closing phenylalanine or tryptophan. D genes are given only for firm matches. Part of the rows lack a size; the others show once, few, many or a class for expanded clones.

CDR3	DNA	size	V	J	D
CASSFQGGYTF	TGTGCCAGCAGCTTTCAGGGTGGCTACACCTTC	few	TRBV28	TRBJ1-2	NA
CASSLWATGSYGYTF	TGTGCCAGCAGTTTATGGGCAACGGGCTCATATGGCTACACCTTC	few	TRBV28	TRBJ1-2	NA
CASSPGQFTGELFF	TGTGCCAGTAGTCCGGGACAGTTCACCGGGGAGCTGTTTTTT	NA	TRBV19	TRBJ2-2	TRBD1
CAISESGVYEQYF	TGTGCCATCAGTGAGTCAGGAGTTTACGAGCAGTACTTC	few	TRBV10-3	TRBJ2-7	NA
CASSLVVRATDTQYF	TGTGCCAGCAGCTTAGTAGTCCGAGCGACAGATACGCAGTATTTT	many	TRBV7-2	TRBJ2-3	NA
CASSLSAPGTDTQYF	TGTGCCAGCAGTTTATCCGCACCTGGCACAGATACGCAGTATTTT	many	TRBV28	TRBJ2-3	NA
CASSPIRVNSGANVLTF	TGTGCCAGCTCACCTATCAGGGTGAACTCTGGGGCCAACGTCCTGACTTTC	few	TRBV18	TRBJ2-6	NA
CASSYSKGDTEAFF	TGTGCCAGCAGTTACTCGAAAGGGGACACTGAAGCTTTCTTT	many	TRBV6-2/TRBV6-3	TRBJ1-1	NA
CAWDRGGYGYTF	TGTGCCTGGGACAGGGGAGGTTATGGCTACACCTTC	many	TRBV30	TRBJ1-2	TRBD1
CASSLTQGDTGELFF	TGTGCCAGCAGTCTTACTCAGGGGGACACCGGGGAGCTGTTTTTT	NA	TRBV6-2/TRBV6-3	TRBJ2-2	TRBD1
CASRVGVHEQFF	TGTGCCAGCAGAGTAGGGGTCCATGAGCAGTTCTTC	many	TRBV28	TRBJ2-1	NA
CASSQAVGRGLGEQYF	TGCGCCAGCAGCCAAGCGGTGGGCAGGGGGCTAGGAGAGCAGTACTTC	few	TRBV4-3	TRBJ2-7	TRBD1
CASSLDLADSYNEQFF	TGCGCCAGCAGCTTGGACCTAGCGGACTCCTACAATGAGCAGTTCTTC	NA	TRBV5-1	TRBJ2-1	TRBD2
CASRPLEDRTSNTEAFF	TGTGCCAGCAGACCCCTCGAGGACAGGACTTCGAACACTGAAGCTTTCTTT	many	TRBV3-1	TRBJ1-1	TRBD1
CASSLLLGGSGNTIYF	TGTGCCAGCAGTCTTCTCTTAGGGGGATCTGGAAACACCATATATTTT	few	TRBV28	TRBJ1-3	NA
CASSPPSRANYGYTF	TGTGCCAGCTCACCACCATCCAGGGCGAACTATGGCTACACCTTC	few	TRBV18	TRBJ1-2	NA
CASITGIGRAFF	TGTGCCAGCATCACAGGGATCGGCCGAGCTTTCTTT	many	TRBV2	TRBJ1-1	NA
CASSPDPGSYGYTF	TGTGCCAGCAGCCCTGACCCCGGGAGCTATGGCTACACCTTC	NA	TRBV7-3	TRBJ1-2	NA
CSTGVGQPQHF	TGCAGCACAGGGGTAGGTCAGCCCCAGCATTTT	few	TRBV20-1	TRBJ1-5	TRBD1
CASGYNSPLHF	TGTGCCAGCGGGTATAATTCACCCCTCCACTTT	few	TRBV28	TRBJ1-6	NA
CASSQGNDEQFF	TGTGCCAGCAGCCAAGGAAACGATGAGCAGTTCTTC	many	TRBV3-1	TRBJ2-1	NA
CSARDGTGVNSPLHF	TGCAGTGCTAGAGATGGGACAGGGGTTAATTCACCCCTCCACTTT	many	TRBV20-1	TRBJ1-6	TRBD1
CASSQLERAHEQYF	TGTGCCAGCAGCCAACTAGAGAGGGCCCACGAGCAGTACTTC	NA	TRBV14	TRBJ2-7	NA
CASSLEGSLYGYTF	TGCGCCAGCAGCCTTGAGGGTAGTCTATATGGCTACACCTTC	NA	TRBV4-3	TRBJ1-2	NA
CASSPLLGSEGEQYF	TGTGCCAGCAGCCCCCTACTAGGGAGTGAGGGCGAGCAGTACTTC	NA	TRBV5-6	TRBJ2-7	NA
CASRRDRVLDEQFF	TGTGCCAGCAGGAGGGACAGGGTCCTAGATGAGCAGTTCTTC	many	TRBV2	TRBJ2-1	TRBD1
CASSRTGQRQFF	TGTGCCAGCAGCAGGACGGGACAGAGGCAGTTCTTC	few	TRBV12-3/TRBV12-4	TRBJ2-1	TRBD1
CSVAVGGTDTQYF	TGCAGCGTTGCAGTAGGGGGCACAGATACGCAGTATTTT	few	TRBV29-1	TRBJ2-3	NA
CAWSWAGEKLFF	TGTGCCTGGAGCTGGGCAGGGGAAAAACTGTTTTTT	many	TRBV30	TRBJ1-4	NA
CASSYTNQPQHF	TGTGCCAGCAGTTACACTAATCAGCCCCAGCATTTT	few	TRBV28	TRBJ1-5	NA
CASSIGGPGEQFF	TGTGCCAGCAGCATTGGAGGGCCCGGTGAGCAGTTCTTC	many	TRBV7-3	TRBJ2-1	NA
CASSQVGQIEAFF	TGCGCCAGCAGCCAAGTTGGACAGATTGAAGCTTTCTTT	few	TRBV4-1	TRBJ1-1	NA
CAWEFTDTQYF	TGTGCCTGGGAGTTCACAGATACGCAGTATTTT	NA	TRBV30	TRBJ2-3	NA
CASSEGAGYYEQYF	TGTGCCAGCAGTGAAGGTGCAGGGTACTACGAGCAGTACTTC	many	TRBV6-1	TRBJ2-7	NA
CASSPSGVTQYF	TGTGCCAGTAGTCCCTCAGGGGTGACCCAGTACTTC	few	TRBV19	TRBJ2-5	NA
CASSTLRNTEAFF	TGTGCCAGCAGTACATTAAGGAACACTGAAGCTTTCTTT	NA	TRBV27	TRBJ1-1	NA
CASSLGGTGSSYNEQFF	TGTGCCAGCAGCTTAGGCGGGACAGGAAGCTCCTACAATGAGCAGTTCTTC	NA	TRBV7-9	TRBJ2-1	TRBD1
CASSLDPGTESYEQYF	TGTGCCAGCAGTTTGGACCCCGGGACAGAATCCTACGAGCAGTACTTC	many	TRBV27	TRBJ2-7	TRBD1
CASSLPRSGTASSYEQYF	TGTGCCAGCAGTTTGCCCCGGTCCGGGACAGCGAGCTCCTACGAGCAGTACTTC	once	TRBV28	TRBJ2-7	TRBD1
CVSNGGPTYEQYF	TGTGTCAGCAACGGGGGGCCTACCTACGAGCAGTACTTC	few	TRBV7-9	TRBJ2-7	NA
CASSQDGEETQYF	TGTGCCAGCAGCCAAGATGGGGAAGAGACCCAGTACTTC	many	TRBV3-1	TRBJ2-5	NA
CASSPGGWERYSGELFF	TGTGCCAGCAGTCCGGGAGGATGGGAACGATACTCCGGGGAGCTGTTTTTT	NA	TRBV5-5	TRBJ2-2	TRBD2
CAWSAEPDTQYF	TGTGCCTGGAGCGCAGAACCAGATACGCAGTATTTT	many	TRBV30	TRBJ2-3	NA
CASSPAPPETQYF	TGCGCCAGCAGCCCGGCCCCCCCAGAGACCCAGTACTTC	NA	TRBV5-1	TRBJ2-5	NA
CASSRSGTGMNTEAFF	TGTGCCAGTAGCAGGTCTGGAACAGGCATGAACACTGAAGCTTTCTTT	few	TRBV19	TRBJ1-1	NA
CPQQPVRSGEETQYF	TGTCCGCAGCAACCCGTAAGGAGCGGGGAAGAGACCCAGTACTTC	many	TRBV7-2	TRBJ2-5	TRBD2
CASSLADPNTGELFF	TGTGCCAGCAGCTTAGCTGATCCGAACACCGGGGAGCTGTTTTTT	NA	TRBV7-7	TRBJ2-2	NA
CASSLATQETQYF	TGTGCCAGCAGCTTAGCGACCCAAGAGACCCAGTACTTC	many	TRBV7-8	TRBJ2-5	NA
CASSLEPRETQYF	TGTGCCAGCAGCTTGGAGCCTCGAGAGACCCAGTACTTC	few	TRBV11-3	TRBJ2-5	NA
CASSYSIGTGNLQETQYF	TGTGCCAGCAGTTACTCGATTGGAACAGGCAACCTTCAAGAGACCCAGTACTTC	NA	TRBV6-5	TRBJ2-5	NA
CASSLTGRKAQYF	TGTGCCAGCAGCTTGACAGGGAGAAAGGCCCAGTACTTC	few	TRBV5-4	TRBJ2-5	NA
CAWSAYRDRGSDGYTF	TGTGCCTGGAGTGCTTACCGGGACAGGGGATCCGATGGCTACACCTTC	NA	TRBV30	TRBJ1-2	TRBD1
CASILSGSSYNEQFF	TGTGCCAGCATCCTGAGCGGGAGTTCCTACAATGAGCAGTTCTTC	many	TRBV12-3/TRBV12-4	TRBJ2-1	TRBD2
CASSPVREGTEAFF	TGTGCCAGCAGCCCGGTGAGGGAGGGCACTGAAGCTTTCTTT	NA	TRBV6-1	TRBJ1-1	NA
CSAPREPILYEQYF	TGCAGTGCCCCTCGGGAACCCATCCTCTACGAGCAGTACTTC	many	TRBV20-1	TRBJ2-7	NA
CSARGQGPHEKLFF	TGCAGTGCTAGAGGACAGGGTCCCCATGAAAAACTGTTTTTT	many	TRBV20-1	TRBJ1-4	TRBD1
CASSQDPAHSSGNTIYF	TGCGCCAGCAGCCAAGATCCGGCCCACAGCTCTGGAAACACCATATATTTT	NA	TRBV4-3	TRBJ1-3	NA
CASSLAARGDNEQFF	TGTGCCAGCAGCTTGGCCGCCAGGGGTGACAATGAGCAGTTCTTC	many	TRBV5-6	TRBJ2-1	NA